These 12 T cell receptor beta chains came from one sample sequenced in a study of cytomegalovirus exposure and HLA in healthy donors. Clones were sequenced by immunoSEQ multiplex PCR, and TCRdb holds only the in-frame ones, with some missing. The table records around 300,000 clones, around 90% of them present only once. Sequencing was carried out using PBMCs. The source is a woman aged 25 to 39 in good health and CMV-seropositive.

V is TRBV19 and J is TRBJ1-5; perhaps TRBD1 as D (5 bases). The CDR3 contains 14 residues. Trimming left V 5 bases short and J 4 bases short, with 12 bases between. From germline, CDR1 is LNHDA and CDR2 SQIVND (reference sequence). The CDR3 loop is CASSLRAGNQPQHF. In DNA, the CDR3 is TGTGCCAGTAGTCTGCGGGCAGGGAATCAGCCCCAGCATTTT.

The chain uses TRBV10-3 and TRBJ2-1, with 8 bases matching TRBD1. Losses at the gene ends were 5 bases for V and 3 bases for J; bases not matched to a gene: 3. The CDR3 runs 14 residues. Germline V CDR1 and CDR2: ENHRY, SYGVKD. In nucleotides, the CDR3 is TGTGCCATCAGTAGGACAGGGTTCTACAATGAGCAGTTCTTC. As protein: CAISRTGFYNEQFF.

V and J are TRBV27 and TRBJ1-5, with TRBD1 as a possible D gene (6 bases). Germline assignment: CDR1 MNHEY and CDR2 SMNVEV (reference sequence). V lost 5 bases to trimming and J lost 5 bases, with 13 bases between them. The CDR3 runs 14 residues. The CDR3 DNA is TGTGCCAGCAGTCCCAGGACAGCCGATCAGCCCCAGCATTTT. Amino acids: CASSPRTADQPQHF.

V usage is TRBV11-3 and J usage is TRBJ2-1; 8 bases fit TRBD2. The CDR3 has 16 residues. The V gene's germline CDR1 is SGHNT and CDR2 YENEEA. The J segment lost 0 bases and the V segment lost 1 base, leaving 2 bases of the junction unmatched. CDR3 amino acids: CASSLGGGSSYNEQFF. The CDR3 DNA reads as TGTGCCAGCAGCTTAGGCGGGGGGAGCTCCTACAATGAGCAGTTCTTC.

The rearrangement joins TRBV2 to TRBJ2-7; a possible D gene is TRBD1 (5 bases). V gave up 2 bases and J gave up 0 bases, with 11 bases separating them. The CDR3 is made up of 15 amino acids. Germline assignment: CDR1 SNHLY and CDR2 FYNNEI. CDR3 coding DNA: TGTGCCAGCAGTGAAACAGGCGGAAGCTCCTACGAGCAGTACTTC. Its protein product is CASSETGGSSYEQYF.

This chain connects TRBV28 to TRBJ2-1; D ambiguous. Germline values: CDR1 MDHEN, CDR2 SYDVKM. The germline V and J ends were trimmed by 2 bases and 4 bases, with 6 bases remaining between them. CDR3 length: 13 residues. CDR3 DNA: TGTGCCAGCAGTTTAGATCGTTACAATGAGCAGTTCTTC. Amino acids: CASSLDRYNEQFF.

The gene calls are TRBV11-2 and TRBJ2-7, with TRBD2 matching over 9 bases. Germline values: CDR1 SGHAT, CDR2 FQNNGV. CDR3 size: 14 residues. Trimming cost V 5 bases and J 3 bases; bases outside gene matches: 5. The CDR3 is CASSPRLAVYEQYF. As DNA, the CDR3 is TGTGCCAGCAGCCCCCGACTAGCGGTCTACGAGCAGTACTTC.

V gene TRBV7-9 combines with J gene TRBJ2-3; the D gene is possibly TRBD2 (6 bases). From germline, CDR1 is SEHNR and CDR2 FQNEAQ (reference sequence). Deletions cut 5 bases from V and 6 bases from J, with 21 bases between. The CDR3 extends over 16 amino acids. CDR3 in amino acids: CASSEPGLGSSDTQYF. CDR3 DNA sequence: TGTGCCAGCAGCGAACCGGGACTGGGCTCTTCGGATACGCAGTATTTT.

The chain is built from TRBV7-9 and TRBJ2-3; D unresolved. Trimming removed 7 bases at V and 5 bases at J, with 16 bases between. The CDR3 has 14 amino acids. In germline, CDR1 is SEHNR, CDR2 FQNEAQ (reference sequence). CDR3 DNA sequence: TGTGCCAGCAACCCCCCAGATAAATTAGATACGCAGTATTTT. Its protein product is CASNPPDKLDTQYF.

The gene calls are TRBV7-9 and TRBJ1-6; 9 nucleotides line up with TRBD1. The germline CDR1 and CDR2 sequences are SEHNR and FQNEAQ (reference sequence). The CDR3 is made up of 18 amino acids. Trimming removed 3 bases from V and 7 bases from J; junction bases left unmatched: 13. CDR3 nucleotide sequence: TGTGCCAGCAGCTTCGTCGTGCGGAGGACAGGGGAGAATTCACCCCTCCACTTT. This encodes CASSFVVRRTGENSPLHF.

This clone is a singleton in its sample. The chain carries TRBV7-2 and TRBJ2-7; D perhaps matches TRBD2 (7 bases). The V and J ends lost 6 bases and 3 bases respectively, with 12 bases between them. The germline V gene encodes CDR1 SGHTA and CDR2 FQGNSA. This CDR3 comprises 13 residues. The CDR3 DNA is TGTGCCAGCAGTACTAGGGGGGGCTACGAGCAGTACTTC. This sequence encodes CASSTRGGYEQYF.

The chain joins TRBV2 to TRBJ2-7; D may be TRBD2 (6 bases). Per the germline V gene, CDR1 is SNHLY and CDR2 is FYNNEI. The CDR3 loop spans 13 amino acids. Trimming cost V 8 bases and J 2 bases, with 13 bases left between them. This CDR3 is CASGGTDTYEQYF. CDR3 bases: TGTGCCAGCGGGGGGACTGATACCTACGAGCAGTACTTC.